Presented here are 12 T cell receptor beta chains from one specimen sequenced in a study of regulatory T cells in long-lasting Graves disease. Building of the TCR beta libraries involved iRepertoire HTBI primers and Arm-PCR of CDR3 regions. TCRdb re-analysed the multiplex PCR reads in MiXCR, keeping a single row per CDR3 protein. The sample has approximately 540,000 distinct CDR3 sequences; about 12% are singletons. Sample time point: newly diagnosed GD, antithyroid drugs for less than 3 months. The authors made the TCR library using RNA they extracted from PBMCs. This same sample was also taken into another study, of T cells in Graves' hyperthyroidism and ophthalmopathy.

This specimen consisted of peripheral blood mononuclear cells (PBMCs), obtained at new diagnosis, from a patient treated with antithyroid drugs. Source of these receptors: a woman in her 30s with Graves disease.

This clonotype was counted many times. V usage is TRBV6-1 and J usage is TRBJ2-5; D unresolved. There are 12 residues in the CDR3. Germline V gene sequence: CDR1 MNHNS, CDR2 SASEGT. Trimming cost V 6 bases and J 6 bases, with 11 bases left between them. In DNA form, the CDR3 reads TGTGCCAGCAGCCCCCCAGGACAGACCCAGTACTTC. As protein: CASSPPGQTQYF.

In nucleotides, the CDR3 is TGTGCCAGCAGTGACCCCCAGGGACTAGCGGGAGGATACGAGCAGTACTTC. As protein: CASSDPQGLAGGYEQYF. This rearrangement joins TRBV25-1 to TRBJ2-7; the match to TRBD2 covers 15 bases. Germline V gene lookup returns CDR1 MGHDK and CDR2 SYGVNS. This CDR3 region has 17 residues. The V segment lost 3 bases and the J segment 4 bases; nucleotides outside the gene matches: 7.

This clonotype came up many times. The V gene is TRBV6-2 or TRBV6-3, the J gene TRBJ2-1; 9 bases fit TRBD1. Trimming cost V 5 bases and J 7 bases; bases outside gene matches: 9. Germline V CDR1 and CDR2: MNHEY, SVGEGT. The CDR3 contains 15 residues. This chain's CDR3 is CASSGTGTGLNEQFF. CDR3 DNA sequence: TGTGCCAGCAGTGGAACCGGGACAGGGTTAAATGAGCAGTTCTTC.

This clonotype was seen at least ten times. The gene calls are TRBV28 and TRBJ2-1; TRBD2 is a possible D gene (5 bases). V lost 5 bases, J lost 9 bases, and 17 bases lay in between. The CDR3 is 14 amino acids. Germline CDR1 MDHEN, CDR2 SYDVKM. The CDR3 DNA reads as TGTGCCAGCAGTCTAGCCCTCCGAATGGGTGAGCAGTTCTTC. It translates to CASSLALRMGEQFF. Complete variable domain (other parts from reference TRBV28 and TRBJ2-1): DVKVTQSSRYLVKRTGEKVFLECVQDMDHENMFWYRQDPGLGLRLIYFSYDVKMKEKGDIPEGYSVSREKKERFSLILESASTNQTSMYLCASSLALRMGEQFFGPGTRLTVL.

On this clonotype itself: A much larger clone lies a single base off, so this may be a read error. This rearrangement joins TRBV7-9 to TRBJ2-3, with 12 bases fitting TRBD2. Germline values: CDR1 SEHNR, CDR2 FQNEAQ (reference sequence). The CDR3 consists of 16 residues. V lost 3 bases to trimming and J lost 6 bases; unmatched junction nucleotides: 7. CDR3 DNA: TGTGCCAGCAGCTTTCGTACGACTAGCGGGAGCGATACGCAGTATTTT. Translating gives CASSFRTTSGSDTQYF.

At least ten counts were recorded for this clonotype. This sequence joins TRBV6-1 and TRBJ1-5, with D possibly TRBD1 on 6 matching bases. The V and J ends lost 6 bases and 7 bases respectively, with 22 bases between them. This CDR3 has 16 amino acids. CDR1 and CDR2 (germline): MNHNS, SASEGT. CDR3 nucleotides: TGTGCCAGCAGCGCCAAATCAGGGGCCTGGTGGCAGCCCCAGCATTTT. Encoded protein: CASSAKSGAWWQPQHF.

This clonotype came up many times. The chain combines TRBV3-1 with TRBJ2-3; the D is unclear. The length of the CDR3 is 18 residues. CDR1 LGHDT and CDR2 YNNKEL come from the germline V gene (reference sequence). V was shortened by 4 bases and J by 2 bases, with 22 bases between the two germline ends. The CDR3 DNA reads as TGTGCCAGCAGCCCTCCTATTTTGTACATCGCTTTCACAGATACGCAGTATTTT. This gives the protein CASSPPILYIAFTDTQYF.

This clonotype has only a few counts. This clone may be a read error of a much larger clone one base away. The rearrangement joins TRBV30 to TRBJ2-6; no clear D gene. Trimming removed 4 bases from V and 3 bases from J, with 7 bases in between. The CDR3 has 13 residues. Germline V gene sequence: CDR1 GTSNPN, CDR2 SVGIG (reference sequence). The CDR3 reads CAWTRFGANVLTF. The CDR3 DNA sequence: TGTGCCTGGACGCGCTTTGGGGCCAACGTCCTGACTTTC.

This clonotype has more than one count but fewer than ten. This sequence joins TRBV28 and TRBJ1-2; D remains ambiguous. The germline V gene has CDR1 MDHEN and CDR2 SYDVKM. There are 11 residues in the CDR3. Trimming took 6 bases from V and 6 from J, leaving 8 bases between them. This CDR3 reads CASRGFDGYTF. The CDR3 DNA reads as TGTGCCAGCAGAGGGTTTGATGGCTACACCTTC.

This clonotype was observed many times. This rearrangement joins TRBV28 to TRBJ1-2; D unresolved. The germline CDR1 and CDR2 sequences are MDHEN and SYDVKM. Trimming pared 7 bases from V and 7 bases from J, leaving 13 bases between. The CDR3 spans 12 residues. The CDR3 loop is CASMEGGSGYTF. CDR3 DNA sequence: TGTGCCAGCATGGAGGGCGGAAGTGGCTACACCTTC.

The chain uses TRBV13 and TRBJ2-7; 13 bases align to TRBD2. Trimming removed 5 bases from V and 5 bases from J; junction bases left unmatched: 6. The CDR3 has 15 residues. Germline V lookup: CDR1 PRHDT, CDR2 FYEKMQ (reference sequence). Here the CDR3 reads CASSRTSGSVHEQYF. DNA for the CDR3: TGTGCCAGCAGCAGGACTAGCGGGAGTGTCCACGAGCAGTACTTC. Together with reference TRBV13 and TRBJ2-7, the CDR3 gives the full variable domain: AAGVIQSPRHLIKEKRETATLKCYPIPRHDTVYWYQQGPGQDPQFLISFYEKMQSDKGSIPDRFSAQQFSDYHSELNMSSLELGDSALYFCASSRTSGSVHEQYFGPGTRLTVT.

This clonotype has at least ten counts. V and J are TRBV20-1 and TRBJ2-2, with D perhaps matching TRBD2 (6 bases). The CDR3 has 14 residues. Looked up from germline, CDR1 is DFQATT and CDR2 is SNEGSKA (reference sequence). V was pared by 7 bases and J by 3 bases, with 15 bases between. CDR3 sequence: CSVIGGTHTGELFF. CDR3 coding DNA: TGCAGTGTAATCGGCGGGACTCACACCGGGGAGCTGTTTTTT.